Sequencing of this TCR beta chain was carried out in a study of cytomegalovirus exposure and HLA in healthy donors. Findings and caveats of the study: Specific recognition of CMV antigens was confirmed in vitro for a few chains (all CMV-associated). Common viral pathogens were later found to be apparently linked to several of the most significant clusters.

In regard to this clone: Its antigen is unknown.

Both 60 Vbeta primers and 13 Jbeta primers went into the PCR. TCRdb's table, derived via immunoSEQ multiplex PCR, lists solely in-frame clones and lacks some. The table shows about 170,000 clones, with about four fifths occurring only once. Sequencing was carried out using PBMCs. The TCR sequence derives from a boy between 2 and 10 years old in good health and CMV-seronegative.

This chain's CDR3 is CASSASSGSFSEQFF. The CDR3 coding sequence is TGTGCCAGCAGCGCCAGTAGCGGGAGTTTCAGTGAGCAGTTCTTC. This chain joins TRBV9 and TRBJ2-1, with 9 bases fitting TRBD2. V was pared by 3 bases and J by 9 bases, with 10 bases of the junction left unmatched. The length of the CDR3 is 15 residues. Germline loops: CDR1 SGDLS, CDR2 YYNGEE.